This TCR beta chain is drawn from a study of CD4 T cells in relation to SARS-CoV-2 and coronaviruses. The CDR3 runs 14 residues. CDR1 is SGHNT and CDR2 is YENEEA in the germline V gene. V lost 1 base and J lost 0, with 5 bases in between. TCRdb's table, derived via immunoSEQ multiplex PCR, lists solely in-frame clones and lacks some. Among tens of thousands of clones listed, 90% to 95% were seen once. The chain joins TRBV11-3 to TRBJ2-3; D remains ambiguous. The specimen was naive CD4+ T cells from PBMCs. Subset reported: naive CD4+ T cells isolated by negative enrichment. The TCR sequence derives from an adult with COVID-19. The DNA of the CDR3 is TGTGCCAGCAGCTTAGGCTATAGCACAGATACGCAGTATTTT. It encodes CASSLGYSTDTQYF.